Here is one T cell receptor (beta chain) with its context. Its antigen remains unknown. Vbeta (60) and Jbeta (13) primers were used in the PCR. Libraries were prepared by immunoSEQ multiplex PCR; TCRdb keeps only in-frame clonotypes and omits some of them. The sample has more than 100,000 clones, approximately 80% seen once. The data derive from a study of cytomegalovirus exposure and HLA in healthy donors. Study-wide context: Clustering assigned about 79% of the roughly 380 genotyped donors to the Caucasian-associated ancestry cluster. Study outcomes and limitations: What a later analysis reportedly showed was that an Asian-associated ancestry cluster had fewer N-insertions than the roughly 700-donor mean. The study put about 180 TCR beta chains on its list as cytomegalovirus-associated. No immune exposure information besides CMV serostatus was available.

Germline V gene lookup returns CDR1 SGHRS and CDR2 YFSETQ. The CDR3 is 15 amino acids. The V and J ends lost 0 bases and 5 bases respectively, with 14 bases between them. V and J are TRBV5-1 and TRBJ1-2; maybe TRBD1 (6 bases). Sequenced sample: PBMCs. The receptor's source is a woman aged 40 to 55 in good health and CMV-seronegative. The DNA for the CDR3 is TGCGCCAGCAGCTTGGGGGACATTGGGGATTATGGCTACACCTTC. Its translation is CASSLGDIGDYGYTF. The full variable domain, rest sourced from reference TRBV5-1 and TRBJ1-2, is KAGVTQTPRYLIKTRGQQVTLSCSPISGHRSVSWYQQTPGQGLQFLFEYFSETQRNKGNFPGRFSGRQFSNSRSEMNVSTLELGDSALYLCASSLGDIGDYGYTFGSGTRLTVV.